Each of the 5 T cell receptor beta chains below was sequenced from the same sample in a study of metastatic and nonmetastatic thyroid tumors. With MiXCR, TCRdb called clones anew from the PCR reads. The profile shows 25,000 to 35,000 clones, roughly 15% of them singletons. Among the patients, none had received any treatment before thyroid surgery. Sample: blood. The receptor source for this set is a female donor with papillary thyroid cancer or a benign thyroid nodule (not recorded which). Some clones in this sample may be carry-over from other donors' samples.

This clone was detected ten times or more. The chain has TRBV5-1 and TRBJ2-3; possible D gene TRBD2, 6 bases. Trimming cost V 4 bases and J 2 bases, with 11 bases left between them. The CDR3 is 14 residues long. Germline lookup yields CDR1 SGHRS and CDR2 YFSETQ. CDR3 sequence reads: CASSKGTSTDTQYF. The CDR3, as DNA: TGCGCCAGCAGCAAGGGGACTTCCACAGATACGCAGTATTTT.

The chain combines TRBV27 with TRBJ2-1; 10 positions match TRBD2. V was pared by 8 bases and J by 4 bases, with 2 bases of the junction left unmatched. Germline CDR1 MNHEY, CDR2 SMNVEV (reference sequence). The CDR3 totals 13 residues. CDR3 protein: CASRTSGYNEQFF. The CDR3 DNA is TGTGCCAGCCGGACTAGCGGTTACAATGAGCAGTTCTTC.

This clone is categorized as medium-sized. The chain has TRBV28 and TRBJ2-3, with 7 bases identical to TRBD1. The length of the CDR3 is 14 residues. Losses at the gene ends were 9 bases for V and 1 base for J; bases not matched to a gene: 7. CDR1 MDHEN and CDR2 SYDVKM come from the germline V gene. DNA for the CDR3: TGTGCCAGTGGACAAACAGGGGGCACAGATACGCAGTATTTT. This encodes CASGQTGGTDTQYF.

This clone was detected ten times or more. The DNA of the CDR3 is TGCAGTGCTAGGGGTAGCGGGAGATTGAATACGCAGTATTTT. This sequence encodes CSARGSGRLNTQYF. J is TRBJ2-3 and V is TRBV20-1; 9 bases line up with TRBD2. Trimming cost V 3 bases and J 7 bases; bases outside gene matches: 8. The CDR3 covers 14 residues. The germline gives CDR1 DFQATT, CDR2 SNEGSKA (reference sequence).

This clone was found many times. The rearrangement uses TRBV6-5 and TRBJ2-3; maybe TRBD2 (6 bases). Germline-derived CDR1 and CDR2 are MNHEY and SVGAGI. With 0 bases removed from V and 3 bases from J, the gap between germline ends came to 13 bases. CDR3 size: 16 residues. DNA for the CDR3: TGTGCCAGCAGTTACTCTAACGCGGGGACGACAGATACGCAGTATTTT. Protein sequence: CASSYSNAGTTDTQYF.